This TCR beta chain was captured by sequencing in a study of blood T cell repertoires in COVID-19. Germline assignment: CDR1 GTSNPN and CDR2 SVGIG (reference sequence). Between the trimmed V and J ends, which lost 1 base and 3 bases, there was a span of 10 bases. This CDR3 has 14 residues. Authors' data handling: Amplifying reference gene primers gave estimates of nucleated cell counts. Libraries were prepared by immunoSEQ multiplex PCR; TCRdb keeps only in-frame clonotypes and omits some of them. V and J calls and clone size are given by that table; D and trimming were obtained from the DNA. There are hundreds of thousands of clones in the sample; roughly 88% occur only once, and around 9.6% lies in the top ten. Seattle's enrolled individuals joined amid active infection and were then monitored longitudinally.

The chain links TRBV30 to TRBJ1-5; D is undetermined. Specimen: peripheral blood. The source is a woman in her 70s with COVID-19, enrolled during active disease. The CDR3 sequence is CAWSASSPNQPQHF. The CDR3 DNA reads as TGTGCCTGGAGTGCCTCTAGTCCCAATCAGCCCCAGCATTTT. Full variable domain (missing parts from reference TRBV30 and TRBJ1-5): SQTIHQWPATLVQPVGSPLSLECTVEGTSNPNLYWYRQAAGRGLQLLFYSVGIGQISSEVPQNLSASRPQDRQFILSSKKLLLSDSGFYLCAWSASSPNQPQHFGDGTRLSIL.